The subject of this entry is one TCR beta chain. What antigen it recognizes has not been identified. Per-base qualities were not stored, and no clone one base away is much larger. These data originate in a study of blood T cell repertoires in COVID-19 (dated by TCRdb to between 2020 and 2021). For the wider study: Collaborator samples came from the United States, Italy and Spain and covered acute and convalescent phases of COVID-19. Samples came from the ongoing ImmuneRACE study (first 160 participants) plus 1,254 subjects from 6 global collaborators. The material from the prospective study consisted of cDNA or gDNA derived from T cells, B-cell-depleted T cells, or PBMCs. Where HLA class I and class II types were available, the types were taken from metadata supplied by the sample provider, not from assay-based typing. Nearly every sample came with metadata listing a de-identified subject ID, COVID-19 status, age in years and sex. A freely available public database, intended as a resource for researchers studying the immune response to SARS-CoV-2, is where the repertoires were released. Subjects who had been exposed to COVID-19, were actively infected with it, or had recovered from it provided the deeply sampled blood TCRbeta repertoires that made up the dataset. The investigation overall reported the following: The amount of clinical and demographic metadata varied by source and participant and was provided uncurated.

TCRbeta CDR3 regions were amplified from genomic DNA using the immunoSEQ Assay, a bias-controlled multiplex PCR. Concerning the study's data processing: The number of nucleated cells in each sample was estimated from the amplification of reference gene primers within the assay. To quantify the absolute abundance of each unique TCRbeta CDR3 rearrangement, sequence reads were collapsed and filtered. For each sample, productive Simpson clonality was calculated as the square root of Simpson's diversity index across productive rearrangements. The clones in this table, taken by TCRdb from immuneACCESS, are in-frame only. Not every clone is retained; where verified, under half of the shortfall comes from an unresolved V gene, and the cause of the rest is unknown. That table supplies the V and J calls and clone size; D and trimming were determined from the DNA. Here the sample has more than 300,000 clones; roughly 82% occur a single time. Around 1.5% of the sample is taken by the ten largest.

The CDR3 spans 15 residues, from the cysteine through the phenylalanine. Solely the CDR3 DNA is kept, with 45 bases framed from the first base. The germline V gene yields MNHEY for CDR1 and SVGAGI for CDR2. Trimming removed 0 bases from V and 1 base from J, leaving 9 bases between the germline ends. Each collaborating institution followed its own protocols to collect whole blood in K2EDTA tubes. Collaborator samples were shipped for TCRbeta analysis as frozen whole blood, isolated PBMCs, or DNA extracted from either sample type. The TCR was taken from a woman aged 45-65 years with acute or convalescent COVID-19. The V gene is TRBV6-5 and the J gene is TRBJ1-1, with an unclear D gene assignment. The sample consisted of peripheral blood. The CDR3 in this case is CASSYSGLWNTEAFF. The nucleotide sequence reads TGTGCCAGCAGTTACTCCGGACTTTGGAACACTGAAGCTTTCTTT.